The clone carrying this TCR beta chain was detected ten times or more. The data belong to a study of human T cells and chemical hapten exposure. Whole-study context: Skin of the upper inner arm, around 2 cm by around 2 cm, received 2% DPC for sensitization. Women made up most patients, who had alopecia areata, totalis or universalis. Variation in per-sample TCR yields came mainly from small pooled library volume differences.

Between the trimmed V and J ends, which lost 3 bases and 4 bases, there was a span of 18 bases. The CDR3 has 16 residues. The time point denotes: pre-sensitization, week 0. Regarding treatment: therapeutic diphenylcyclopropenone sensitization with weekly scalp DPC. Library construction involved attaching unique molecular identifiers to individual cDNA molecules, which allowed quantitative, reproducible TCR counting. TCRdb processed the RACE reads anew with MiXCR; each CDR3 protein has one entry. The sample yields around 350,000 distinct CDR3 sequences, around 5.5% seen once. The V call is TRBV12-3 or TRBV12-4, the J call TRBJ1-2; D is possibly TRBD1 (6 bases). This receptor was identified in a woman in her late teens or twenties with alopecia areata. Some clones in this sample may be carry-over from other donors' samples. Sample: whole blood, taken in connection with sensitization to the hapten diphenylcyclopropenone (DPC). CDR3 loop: CASSFSVAGVGYGYTF. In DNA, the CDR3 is TGTGCCAGCAGTTTTTCTGTTGCAGGGGTCGGCTATGGCTACACCTTC.